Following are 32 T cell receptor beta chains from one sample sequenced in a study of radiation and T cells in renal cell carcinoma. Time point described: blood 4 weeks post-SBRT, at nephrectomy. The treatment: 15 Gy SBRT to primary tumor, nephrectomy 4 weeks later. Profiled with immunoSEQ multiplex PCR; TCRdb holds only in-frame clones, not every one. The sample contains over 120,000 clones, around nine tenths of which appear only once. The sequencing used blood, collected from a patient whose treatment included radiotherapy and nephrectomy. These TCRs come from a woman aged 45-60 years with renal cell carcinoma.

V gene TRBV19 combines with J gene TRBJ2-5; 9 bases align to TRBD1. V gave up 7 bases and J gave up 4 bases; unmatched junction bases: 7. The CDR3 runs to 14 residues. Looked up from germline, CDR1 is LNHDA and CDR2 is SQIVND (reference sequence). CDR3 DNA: TGTGCCAGTAACGAACAGGGGGCCCGAGAGACCCAGTACTTC. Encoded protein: CASNEQGARETQYF.

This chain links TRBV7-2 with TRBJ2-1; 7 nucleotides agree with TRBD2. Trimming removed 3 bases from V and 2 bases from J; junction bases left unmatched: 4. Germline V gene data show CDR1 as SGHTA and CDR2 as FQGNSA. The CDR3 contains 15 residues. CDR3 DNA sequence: TGTGCCAGCAGCTTCGGGGGGAGCGCCTACAATGAGCAGTTCTTC. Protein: CASSFGGSAYNEQFF. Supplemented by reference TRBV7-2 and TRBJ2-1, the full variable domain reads GAGVSQSPSNKVTEKGKDVELRCDPISGHTALYWYRQSLGQGLEFLIYFQGNSAPDKSGLPSDRFSAERTGGSVSTLTIQRTQQEDSAVYLCASSFGGSAYNEQFFGPGTRLTVL.

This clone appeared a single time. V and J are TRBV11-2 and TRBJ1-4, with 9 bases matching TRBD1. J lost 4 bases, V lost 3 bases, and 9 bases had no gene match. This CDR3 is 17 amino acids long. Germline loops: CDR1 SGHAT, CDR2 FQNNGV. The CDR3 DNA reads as TGTGCCAGCAGCTTGGTTGGGACAGGGTTGATTAATGAAAAACTGTTTTTT. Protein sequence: CASSLVGTGLINEKLFF. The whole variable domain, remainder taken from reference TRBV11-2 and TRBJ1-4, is EAGVAQSPRYKIIEKRQSVAFWCNPISGHATLYWYQQILGQGPKLLIQFQNNGVVDDSQLPKDRFSAERLKGVDSTLKIQPAKLEDSAVYLCASSLVGTGLINEKLFFGSGTQLSVL.

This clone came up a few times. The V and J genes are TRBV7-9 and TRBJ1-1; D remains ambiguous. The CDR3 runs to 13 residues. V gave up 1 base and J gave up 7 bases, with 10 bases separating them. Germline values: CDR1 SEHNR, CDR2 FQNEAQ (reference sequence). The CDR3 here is CASSLVGLGEAFF. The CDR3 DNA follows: TGTGCCAGCAGCTTAGTAGGGCTGGGTGAAGCTTTCTTT.

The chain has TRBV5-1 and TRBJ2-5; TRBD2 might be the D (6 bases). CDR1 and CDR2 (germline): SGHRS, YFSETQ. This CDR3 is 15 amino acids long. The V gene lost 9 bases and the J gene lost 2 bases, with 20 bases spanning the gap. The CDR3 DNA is TGCGCCATAAGCCATGGGGGGACGGAACAAGAGACCCAGTACTTC. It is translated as CAISHGGTEQETQYF. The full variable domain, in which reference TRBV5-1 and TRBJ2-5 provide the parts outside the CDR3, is KAGVTQTPRYLIKTRGQQVTLSCSPISGHRSVSWYQQTPGQGLQFLFEYFSETQRNKGNFPGRFSGRQFSNSRSEMNVSTLELGDSALYLCAISHGGTEQETQYFGPGTRLLVL.

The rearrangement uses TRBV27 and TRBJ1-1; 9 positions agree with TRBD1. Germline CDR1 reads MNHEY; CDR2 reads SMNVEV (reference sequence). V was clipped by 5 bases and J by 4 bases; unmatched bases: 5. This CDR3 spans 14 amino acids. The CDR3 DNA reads TGTGCCAGCAGTCCGGACAGGGGAAGCACTGAAGCTTTCTTT. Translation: CASSPDRGSTEAFF.

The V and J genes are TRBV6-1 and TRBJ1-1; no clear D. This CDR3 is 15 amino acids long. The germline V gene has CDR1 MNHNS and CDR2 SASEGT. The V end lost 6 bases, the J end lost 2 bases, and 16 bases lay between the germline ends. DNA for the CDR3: TGTGCCAGCAGCCGATACGGGCAGGCCAACACTGAAGCTTTCTTT. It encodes CASSRYGQANTEAFF.

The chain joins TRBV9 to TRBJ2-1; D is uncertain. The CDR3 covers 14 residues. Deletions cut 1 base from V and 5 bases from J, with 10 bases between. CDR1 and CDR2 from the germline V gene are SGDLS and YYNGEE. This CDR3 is CASSVIPENNEQFF. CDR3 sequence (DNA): TGTGCCAGCAGCGTAATCCCAGAAAACAATGAGCAGTTCTTC.

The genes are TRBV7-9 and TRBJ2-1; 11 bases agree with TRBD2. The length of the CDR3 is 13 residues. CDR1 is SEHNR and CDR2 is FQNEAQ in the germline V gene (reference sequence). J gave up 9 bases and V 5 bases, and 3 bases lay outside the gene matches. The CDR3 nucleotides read TGTGCCAGCAGCCTTGGGACTAGCGGTGAGCAGTTCTTC. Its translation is CASSLGTSGEQFF.

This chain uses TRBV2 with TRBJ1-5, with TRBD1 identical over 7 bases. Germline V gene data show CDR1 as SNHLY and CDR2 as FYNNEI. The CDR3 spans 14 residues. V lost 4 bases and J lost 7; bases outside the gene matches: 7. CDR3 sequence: CASSGGGGSQPQHF. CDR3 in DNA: TGTGCCAGCAGTGGAGGGGGCGGCAGCCAGCCCCAGCATTTT.

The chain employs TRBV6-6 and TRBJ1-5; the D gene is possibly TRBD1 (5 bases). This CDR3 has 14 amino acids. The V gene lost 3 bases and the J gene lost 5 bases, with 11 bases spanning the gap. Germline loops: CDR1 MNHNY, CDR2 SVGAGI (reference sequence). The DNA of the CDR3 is TGTGCCAGCAGTTATAAAGGAGGGGATCAGCCCCAGCATTTT. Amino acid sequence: CASSYKGGDQPQHF.

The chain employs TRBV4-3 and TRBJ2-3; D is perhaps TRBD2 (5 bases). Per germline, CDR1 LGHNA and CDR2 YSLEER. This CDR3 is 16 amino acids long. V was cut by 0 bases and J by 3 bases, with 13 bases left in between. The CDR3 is CASSQDLGRATDTQYF. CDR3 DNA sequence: TGCGCCAGCAGCCAAGATCTCGGGCGGGCGACAGATACGCAGTATTTT.

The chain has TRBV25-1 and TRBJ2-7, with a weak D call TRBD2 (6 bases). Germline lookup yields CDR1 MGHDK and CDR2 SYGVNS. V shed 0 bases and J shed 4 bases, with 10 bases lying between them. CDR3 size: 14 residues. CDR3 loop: CASSEYGSKYEQYF. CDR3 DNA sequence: TGTGCCAGCAGTGAATACGGGAGTAAGTACGAGCAGTACTTC.

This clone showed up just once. In DNA form, the CDR3 reads TGCGCCAGCAGCTCCGAAGATACGCAGTATTTT. Its translation: CASSSEDTQYF. The V and J genes are TRBV5-1 and TRBJ2-3; D is unclear. The CDR3 runs to 11 residues. The germline V gene has CDR1 SGHRS and CDR2 YFSETQ. The V end was cut by 3 bases, the J end by 5 bases, with 4 bases between.

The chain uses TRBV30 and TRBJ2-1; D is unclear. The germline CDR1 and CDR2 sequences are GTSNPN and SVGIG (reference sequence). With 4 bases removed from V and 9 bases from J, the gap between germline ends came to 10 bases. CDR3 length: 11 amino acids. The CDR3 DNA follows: TGTGCCTGGAAAGTGGTGGTTGAGCAGTTCTTC. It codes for CAWKVVVEQFF.

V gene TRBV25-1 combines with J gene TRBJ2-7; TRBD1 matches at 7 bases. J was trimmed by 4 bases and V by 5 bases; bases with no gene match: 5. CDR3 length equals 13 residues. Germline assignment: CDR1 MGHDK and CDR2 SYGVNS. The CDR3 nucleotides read TGTGCCAGCAGTACATACAGGGGTTACGAGCAGTACTTC. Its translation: CASSTYRGYEQYF.

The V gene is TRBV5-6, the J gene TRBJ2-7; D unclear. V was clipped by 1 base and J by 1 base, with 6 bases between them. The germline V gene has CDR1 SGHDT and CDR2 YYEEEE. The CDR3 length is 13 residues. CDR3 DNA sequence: TGTGCCAGCAGCTTGACAGTATCCTACGAGCAGTACTTC. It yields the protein CASSLTVSYEQYF.

This CDR3 is CATSNFRTGSSYEQYF. The CDR3 DNA follows: TGTGCCACCAGCAATTTCAGGACAGGTAGCTCCTACGAGCAGTACTTC. The chain couples TRBV15 to TRBJ2-7; 7 positions match TRBD1. CDR3 size: 16 residues. V gave up 4 bases and J gave up 0 bases; unmatched junction bases: 9. Germline lookup yields CDR1 LNHNV and CDR2 YYDKDF (reference sequence).

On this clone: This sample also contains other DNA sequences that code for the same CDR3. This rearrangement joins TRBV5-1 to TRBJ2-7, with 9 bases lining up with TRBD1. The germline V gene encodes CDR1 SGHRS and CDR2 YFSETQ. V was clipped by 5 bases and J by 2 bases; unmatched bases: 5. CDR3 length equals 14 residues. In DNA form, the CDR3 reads TGCGCCAGCAGTTCCGGGACAGGGACCTACGAGCAGTACTTC. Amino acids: CASSSGTGTYEQYF.

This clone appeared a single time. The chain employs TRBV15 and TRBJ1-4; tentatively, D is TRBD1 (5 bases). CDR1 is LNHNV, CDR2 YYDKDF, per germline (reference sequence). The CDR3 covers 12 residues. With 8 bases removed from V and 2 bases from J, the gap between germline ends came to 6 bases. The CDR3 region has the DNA TGTGCCACCGGGGGGACTAATGAAAAACTGTTTTTT. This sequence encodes CATGGTNEKLFF.

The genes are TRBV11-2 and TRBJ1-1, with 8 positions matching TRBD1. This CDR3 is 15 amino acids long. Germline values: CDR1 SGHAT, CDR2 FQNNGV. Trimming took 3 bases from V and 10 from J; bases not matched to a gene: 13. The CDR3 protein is CASSFRDRISLGAFF. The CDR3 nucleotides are TGTGCCAGCAGCTTCCGGGACAGGATTTCCTTGGGAGCTTTCTTT.

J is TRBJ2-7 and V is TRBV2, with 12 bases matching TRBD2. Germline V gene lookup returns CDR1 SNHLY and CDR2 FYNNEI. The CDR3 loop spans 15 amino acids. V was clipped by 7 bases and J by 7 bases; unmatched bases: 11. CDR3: CASISRLAGEYEQYF. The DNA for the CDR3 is TGTGCCAGCATTTCACGACTAGCGGGAGAGTATGAGCAGTACTTC.

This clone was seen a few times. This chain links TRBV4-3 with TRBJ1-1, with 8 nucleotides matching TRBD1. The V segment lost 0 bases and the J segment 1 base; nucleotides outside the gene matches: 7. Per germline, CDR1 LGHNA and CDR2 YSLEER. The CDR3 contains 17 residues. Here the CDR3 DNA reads TGCGCCAGCAGCCAAGAGGCAGGGGGCAGTGAGAACACTGAAGCTTTCTTT. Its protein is CASSQEAGGSENTEAFF.

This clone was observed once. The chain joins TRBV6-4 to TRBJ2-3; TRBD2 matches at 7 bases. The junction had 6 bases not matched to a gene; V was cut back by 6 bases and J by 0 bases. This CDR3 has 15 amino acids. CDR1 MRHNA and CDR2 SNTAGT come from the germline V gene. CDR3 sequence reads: CASSAGVLSTDTQYF. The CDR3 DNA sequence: TGTGCCAGCAGCGCGGGGGTATTAAGCACAGATACGCAGTATTTT.

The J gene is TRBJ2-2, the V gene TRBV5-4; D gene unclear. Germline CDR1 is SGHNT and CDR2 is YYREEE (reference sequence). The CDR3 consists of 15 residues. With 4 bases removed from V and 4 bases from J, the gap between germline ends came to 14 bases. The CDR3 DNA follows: TGTGCCAGCAGCCACGGGCGGTCGAGCACCGGGGAGCTGTTTTTT. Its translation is CASSHGRSSTGELFF.

CDR3 in DNA: TGCGCCAGCAGGACTAGCGGGGGGACTACAGATACGCAGTATTTT. Residues: CASRTSGGTTDTQYF. V and J are TRBV5-1 and TRBJ2-3, with 13 nucleotides matching TRBD2. Germline V gene data show CDR1 as SGHRS and CDR2 as YFSETQ. This CDR3 has 15 amino acids. The V gene end was trimmed by 5 bases and the J gene end by 3 bases; junction bases not matched to a gene: 3.

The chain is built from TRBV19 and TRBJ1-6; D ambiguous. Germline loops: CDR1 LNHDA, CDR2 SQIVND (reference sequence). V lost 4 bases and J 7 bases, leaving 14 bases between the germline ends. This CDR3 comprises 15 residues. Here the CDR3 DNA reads TGTGCCAGTAGTAATAAGGGCCGCGCGAATTCACCCCTCCACTTT. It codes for CASSNKGRANSPLHF.

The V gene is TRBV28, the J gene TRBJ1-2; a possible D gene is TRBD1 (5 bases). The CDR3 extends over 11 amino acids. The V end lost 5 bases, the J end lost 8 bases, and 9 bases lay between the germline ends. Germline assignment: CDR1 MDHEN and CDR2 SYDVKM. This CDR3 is CASSPGWGYTF. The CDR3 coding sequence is TGTGCCAGCAGTCCAGGGTGGGGCTACACCTTC.

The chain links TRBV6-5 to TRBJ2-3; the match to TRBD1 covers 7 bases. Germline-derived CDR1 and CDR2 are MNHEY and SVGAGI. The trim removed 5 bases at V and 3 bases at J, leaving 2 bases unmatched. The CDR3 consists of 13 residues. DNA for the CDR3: TGTGCCAGCAGTGACAGGGTGACAGATACGCAGTATTTT. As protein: CASSDRVTDTQYF.

DNA of the CDR3: TGTGCCAGCAGTGAACAGGGAAATCAGCCCCAGCATTTT. Its translation is CASSEQGNQPQHF. The rearrangement uses TRBV6-5 and TRBJ1-5, with D possibly being TRBD1 (6 bases). Germline CDR1 is MNHEY and CDR2 is SVGAGI. Trimming removed 5 bases from V and 4 bases from J, with 9 bases in between. This CDR3 is built from 13 residues.

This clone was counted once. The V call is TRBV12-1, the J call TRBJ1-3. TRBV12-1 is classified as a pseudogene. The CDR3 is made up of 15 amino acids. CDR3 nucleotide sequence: TGTGCCAGCAGCTTTGGAGGCAGGGACCTCCCTTCTGTATATTTT. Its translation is CASSFGGRDLPSVYF.

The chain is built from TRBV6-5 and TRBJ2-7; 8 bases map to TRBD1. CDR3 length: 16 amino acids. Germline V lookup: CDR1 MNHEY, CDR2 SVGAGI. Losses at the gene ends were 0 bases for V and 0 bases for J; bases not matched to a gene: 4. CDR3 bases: TGTGCCAGCAGTTACTCGAGGACAGGGCCCTCCTACGAGCAGTACTTC. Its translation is CASSYSRTGPSYEQYF.